This T cell receptor beta chain derives from a study of blood T cell repertoires in COVID-19. Sequencing used immunoSEQ multiplex PCR; TCRdb keeps in-frame clones, though not all of them. The table lists about 55,000 clones, over 80% of them singletons, with about 1.4% in the top ten. The sample comprised peripheral blood. The sequence came from a man aged 60-69 years with acute or convalescent COVID-19.

CDR3 DNA sequence: TGTGCCAGCACCCCTTACAGGGGGGATCAGCCCCAGCATTTT. Its translation: CASTPYRGDQPQHF. J is TRBJ1-5 and V is TRBV28, with 8 bases that match TRBD1. The germline V gene encodes CDR1 MDHEN and CDR2 SYDVKM. V trimming: 7 bases; J trimming: 5 bases; junction bases outside the gene matches: 7. The CDR3 is made up of 14 amino acids.